These 30 T cell receptor beta chains were sequenced from one sample in a study of blood T cell repertoires in COVID-19. TCRdb's copy holds only in-frame clones and misses some; the assay was immunoSEQ multiplex PCR. The repertoire holds 100,000 to 150,000 clones, with around 81% as singletons. Sequences were obtained from peripheral blood. These TCRs come from a woman in her forties or fifties with acute or convalescent COVID-19.

This clone was counted a few times. CDR3 residues: CASGRGNQPQHF. The CDR3 DNA is TGTGCCAGCGGCAGGGGTAATCAGCCCCAGCATTTT. The V and J genes are TRBV27 and TRBJ1-5; D may be TRBD1 (6 bases). The CDR3 contains 12 residues. Germline CDR1 and CDR2: MNHEY and SMNVEV (reference sequence). V was shortened by 8 bases and J by 4 bases, with 9 bases between the two germline ends.

The gene calls are TRBV29-1 and TRBJ2-2; unclear D gene. The CDR3 covers 12 residues. V was pared by 0 bases and J by 4 bases, with 3 bases between. CDR1 SQVTM and CDR2 ANQGSEA come from the germline V gene. The CDR3 sequence is CSVEELTGELFF. In DNA form, the CDR3 reads TGCAGCGTTGAAGAACTCACCGGGGAGCTGTTTTTT.

In this sample, this clone turned up once. The V and J genes are TRBV3-1 (or the pseudogene TRBV3-2) and TRBJ1-3, with D perhaps matching TRBD1 (6 bases). CDR1 and CDR2 (germline): LGHDT, YNNKEL (reference sequence). Trimming removed 8 bases at V and 1 base at J, with 12 bases between. The CDR3 extends over 14 amino acids. The DNA for the CDR3 is TGTGCCAGCTTCCAACAGGGATCTGGAAACACCATATATTTT. It yields the protein CASFQQGSGNTIYF.

This clone was recorded once. The chain links TRBV28 to TRBJ1-2; D not resolved. The CDR3 contains 12 residues. V lost 5 bases to trimming and J lost 4 bases, with 8 bases between them. The V gene's germline CDR1 is MDHEN and CDR2 SYDVKM. The CDR3 protein is CASSNQFYGYTF. The CDR3, as DNA: TGTGCCAGCAGTAATCAGTTCTATGGCTACACCTTC.

This sequence joins TRBV28 and TRBJ2-1; the match to TRBD2 covers 11 bases. V was clipped by 5 bases and J by 0 bases; unmatched bases: 15. This CDR3 contains 20 residues. Looked up from germline, CDR1 is MDHEN and CDR2 is SYDVKM. The CDR3 DNA reads TGTGCCAGCAGTCCCACCTGGACTAGCGGGTCCCGAAGCTCCTACAATGAGCAGTTCTTC. It translates to CASSPTWTSGSRSSYNEQFF.

The CDR3 bases are TGTGCCAGCAGCCCCGGACAGAGCGGTGATGGCTACACCTTC. This gives the protein CASSPGQSGDGYTF. The chain uses TRBV7-6 and TRBJ1-2; D possibly corresponds to TRBD1 (6 bases). CDR1 SGHVS and CDR2 FNYEAQ come from the germline V gene. This CDR3 comprises 14 residues. Trimming pared 5 bases from V and 6 bases from J, leaving 16 bases between.

The chain uses TRBV7-9 and TRBJ1-4, with 11 bases that match TRBD1. J gave up 8 bases and V 3 bases, and 5 bases lay outside the gene matches. Germline V gene sequence: CDR1 SEHNR, CDR2 FQNEAQ (reference sequence). The CDR3 length is 15 residues. CDR3 DNA: TGTGCCAGCAGCTTGGGACAGGGGGTCGGCGAAAAACTGTTTTTT. Its protein product is CASSLGQGVGEKLFF. The full variable domain, with the rest looked up from reference TRBV7-9 and TRBJ1-4, is DTGVSQNPRHKITKRGQNVTFRCDPISEHNRLYWYRQTLGQGPEFLTYFQNEAQLEKSRLLSDRFSAERPKGSFSTLEIQRTEQGDSAMYLCASSLGQGVGEKLFFGSGTQLSVL.

The chain carries TRBV20-1 and TRBJ1-2, with 9 nucleotides matching TRBD1. This CDR3 is 14 amino acids long. Germline V CDR1 and CDR2: DFQATT, SNEGSKA (reference sequence). Trimming removed 3 bases from V and 4 bases from J; junction bases left unmatched: 6. CDR3 loop: CSASVTGGGYGYTF. CDR3 sequence (DNA): TGCAGTGCTAGTGTTACAGGGGGCGGCTATGGCTACACCTTC.

The gene calls are TRBV5-6 and TRBJ2-7, with a weak D call TRBD2 (5 bases). V lost 8 bases and J 3 bases, leaving 18 bases between the germline ends. The V gene's germline CDR1 is SGHDT and CDR2 YYEEEE. The CDR3 runs to 14 residues. CDR3 in DNA: TGTGCCAGATTAAATCTCCAGCGGAGCTACGAGCAGTACTTC. Translating it yields CARLNLQRSYEQYF.

This rearrangement joins TRBV11-2 to TRBJ1-1; D gene ambiguous. The CDR3 runs to 13 residues. CDR1 and CDR2 from the germline V gene are SGHAT and FQNNGV. V dropped 5 bases and J dropped 0 bases, with 7 bases sitting between them. The CDR3 DNA reads as TGTGCCAGCAGCACCACAGTGAACACTGAAGCTTTCTTT. It codes for CASSTTVNTEAFF.

This chain links TRBV19 with TRBJ1-1, with D hard to call. The V gene's germline CDR1 is LNHDA and CDR2 SQIVND (reference sequence). The ends were cut back, 6 bases at V and 1 base at J, with 12 bases in the middle. The CDR3 sequence is 14 residues long. The CDR3 DNA follows: TGTGCCAGTAGAATGGGCAGCCCGAACACTGAAGCTTTCTTT. Translation: CASRMGSPNTEAFF.

The chain carries TRBV6-5 and TRBJ2-7; D is possibly TRBD2 (6 bases). Germline V gene sequence: CDR1 MNHEY, CDR2 SVGAGI. The CDR3 contains 16 residues. V shed 0 bases and J shed 2 bases, with 14 bases lying between them. The CDR3 region is CASSYSNSGGTYEQYF. CDR3 bases: TGTGCCAGCAGTTACTCGAACAGTGGGGGGACCTACGAGCAGTACTTC.

This clone was observed a single time. V usage is TRBV24-1 and J usage is TRBJ2-3; D unresolved. The ends were cut back, 5 bases at V and 2 bases at J, with 7 bases in the middle. The CDR3 is made up of 13 amino acids. Germline V CDR1 and CDR2: KGHDR, SFDVKD. CDR3 sequence reads: CATSATATDTQYF. The CDR3 bases are TGTGCCACCAGTGCCACAGCCACAGATACGCAGTATTTT.

The chain combines TRBV6-5 with TRBJ1-4; a possible D gene is TRBD1 (6 bases). This CDR3 contains 14 residues. The V and J ends lost 8 bases and 2 bases respectively, with 12 bases between them. Germline assignment: CDR1 MNHEY and CDR2 SVGAGI. Here the CDR3 DNA reads TGTGCCAGCCGAACGGGGGGCACTAATGAAAAACTGTTTTTT. Amino acid sequence: CASRTGGTNEKLFF.

This chain uses TRBV28 with TRBJ1-5; possibly TRBD1 for D (6 bases). Trimming stripped 10 bases from V and 0 bases from J, with 13 bases between. The CDR3 runs 14 residues. Germline V gene data show CDR1 as MDHEN and CDR2 as SYDVKM. The CDR3 DNA reads as TGTGCCACTCAGGACAGTTATAGCAATCAGCCCCAGCATTTT. Translating gives CATQDSYSNQPQHF.

V usage is TRBV6-5 and J usage is TRBJ1-2; 12 bases agree with TRBD1. The CDR3 loop spans 15 amino acids. After removal of 6 bases from V and 5 bases from J, the junction contained 7 bases not matched to a gene. The germline gives CDR1 MNHEY, CDR2 SVGAGI. The CDR3 bases are TGTGCCAGCAGGACAACGGGACAGGGGGCGTATGGCTACACCTTC. Residues: CASRTTGQGAYGYTF.

This clone was detected once. This rearrangement joins TRBV5-5 to TRBJ2-5; 8 nucleotides align to TRBD1. Germline-derived CDR1 and CDR2 are SGHKS and YYEKEE (reference sequence). This CDR3 contains 13 residues. V shed 4 bases and J 7 bases; nucleotides not matched to a gene: 6. The DNA for the CDR3 is TGTGCCAGCAGCCCCGGGACAGGAGCGACCCAGTACTTC. The encoded protein is CASSPGTGATQYF.

The chain has TRBV28 and TRBJ1-1; TRBD1 matches at 7 bases. Per germline, CDR1 MDHEN and CDR2 SYDVKM. The CDR3 is 13 residues long. V trimming: 7 bases; J trimming: 8 bases; junction bases outside the gene matches: 10. The CDR3 nucleotides read TGTGCCAGCACTCTCCAGACAGGGACGGAAGCTTTCTTT. Amino acid sequence: CASTLQTGTEAFF.

V is TRBV12-5 and J is TRBJ1-2; no clear D. V gave up 2 bases and J gave up 4 bases, with 17 bases separating them. CDR1 and CDR2 (germline): LGHNT, FRNRAP. This CDR3 spans 16 amino acids. This CDR3 is CASGLSTNRLGYGYTF. The CDR3 region has the DNA TGTGCTAGTGGTTTGAGTACTAACCGCCTGGGCTATGGCTACACCTTC. The variable domain in full, with the rest retrieved from reference TRBV12-5 and TRBJ1-2, is DARVTQTPRHKVTEMGQEVTMRCQPILGHNTVFWYRQTMMQGLELLAYFRNRAPLDDSGMPKDRFSAEMPDATLATLKIQPSEPRDSAVYFCASGLSTNRLGYGYTFGSGTRLTVV.

The chain links TRBV6-5 to TRBJ2-6; D remains ambiguous. This CDR3 is built from 13 residues. Germline V gene lookup returns CDR1 MNHEY and CDR2 SVGAGI. Between the trimmed V and J ends, which lost 5 bases and 4 bases, there was a span of 6 bases. This chain's CDR3 is CASSPLGANVLTF. CDR3 in DNA: TGTGCCAGCAGTCCCCTCGGGGCCAACGTCCTGACTTTC.

The rearrangement links TRBV2 to TRBJ2-2; 9 nucleotides line up with TRBD2. Per the germline V gene, CDR1 is SNHLY and CDR2 is FYNNEI. This CDR3 spans 15 amino acids. J lost 4 bases, V lost 1 base, and 1 base had no gene match. Here the CDR3 DNA reads TGTGCCAGCAGTGAAGGACTAGCGGTCACCGGGGAGCTGTTTTTT. Its translation is CASSEGLAVTGELFF.

The chain combines TRBV28 with TRBJ1-5; D is ambiguous. V gave up 4 bases and J gave up 2 bases, with 15 bases separating them. Germline CDR1 and CDR2: MDHEN and SYDVKM. The CDR3 sequence is 16 residues long. CDR3 bases: TGTGCCAGCAGTTCCGACCCCAGAGGTGGCAATCAGCCCCAGCATTTT. Protein sequence: CASSSDPRGGNQPQHF.

The rearrangement links TRBV6-5 to TRBJ2-1; D is possibly TRBD2 (7 bases). The germline V gene encodes CDR1 MNHEY and CDR2 SVGAGI. Trimming shortened V by 4 bases and J by 4 bases, and 11 bases separated the two germline ends. The CDR3 has 14 residues. Here the CDR3 reads CASSSGGPYNEQFF. The CDR3 DNA follows: TGTGCCAGCAGTTCCGGGGGGCCTTACAATGAGCAGTTCTTC.

This rearrangement joins TRBV5-4 to TRBJ1-3; 7 bases fit TRBD1. Germline V gene sequence: CDR1 SGHNT, CDR2 YYREEE (reference sequence). V was clipped by 4 bases and J by 0 bases; unmatched bases: 7. The CDR3 sequence is 16 residues long. The chain's CDR3 is CASSKEQGNSGNTIYF. CDR3 bases: TGTGCCAGCAGCAAGGAACAGGGGAACTCTGGAAACACCATATATTTT.

The chain uses TRBV5-4 and TRBJ2-1; no clear D. The CDR3 totals 15 residues. The germline V and J ends were trimmed by 0 bases and 5 bases, with 12 bases remaining between them. The germline CDR1 and CDR2 sequences are SGHNT and YYREEE (reference sequence). The CDR3 sequence: CASSLGLGYNNEQFF. CDR3 in DNA: TGTGCCAGCAGCTTGGGATTGGGCTATAACAATGAGCAGTTCTTC.

This chain uses TRBV27 with TRBJ2-2; TRBD1 matches 7 bases. CDR1 MNHEY and CDR2 SMNVEV come from the germline V gene (reference sequence). The CDR3 is 19 residues long. The V gene end was trimmed by 5 bases and the J gene end by 2 bases; junction bases not matched to a gene: 17. The CDR3: CASSIKLRSGTVNTGELFF. The CDR3 DNA is TGTGCCAGCAGTATCAAGTTGAGGTCGGGGACAGTAAACACCGGGGAGCTGTTTTTT.

The chain joins TRBV3-1 (or the pseudogene TRBV3-2) to TRBJ1-1; D ambiguous. The CDR3 runs 14 residues. V was trimmed by 0 bases and J by 1 base, leaving 6 bases between them. CDR1 LGHDT and CDR2 YNNKEL come from the germline V gene (reference sequence). The CDR3 is CASSQDSGNTEAFF. In DNA, the CDR3 is TGTGCCAGCAGCCAAGATTCGGGGAACACTGAAGCTTTCTTT.

This clone was seen only once. This sequence joins TRBV7-2 and TRBJ2-3; 11 nucleotides match TRBD2. This CDR3 comprises 17 residues. CDR1 and CDR2 from the germline V gene are SGHTA and FQGNSA. Unmatched junction bases numbered 7, after V lost 5 bases and J lost 0 bases. CDR3 nucleotide sequence: TGTGCCAGCAGCCTCACGCCTAGCGGGGGGAGCACAGATACGCAGTATTTT. Its protein is CASSLTPSGGSTDTQYF.

The chain carries TRBV28 and TRBJ2-1; 9 nucleotides match TRBD2. This CDR3 has 19 amino acids. With V trimmed by 7 bases and J by 4 bases, 20 bases remained unmatched. The germline CDR1 and CDR2 sequences are MDHEN and SYDVKM. The CDR3, as DNA: TGTGCCAGCACGTCCCCCGCGGGGGGGAGTAGCGGCCGTTACAATGAGCAGTTCTTC. Its translation: CASTSPAGGSSGRYNEQFF. The variable domain in full, with the rest retrieved from reference TRBV28 and TRBJ2-1, is DVKVTQSSRYLVKRTGEKVFLECVQDMDHENMFWYRQDPGLGLRLIYFSYDVKMKEKGDIPEGYSVSREKKERFSLILESASTNQTSMYLCASTSPAGGSSGRYNEQFFGPGTRLTVL.

The sample holds one count of this clone. The rearrangement links TRBV6-6 to TRBJ2-7; 11 bases match TRBD1. V shed 6 bases and J 3 bases; nucleotides not matched to a gene: 7. Germline loops: CDR1 MNHNY, CDR2 SVGAGI (reference sequence). The CDR3 runs to 15 residues. CDR3 sequence: CASSPRTGGLYEQYF. CDR3 nucleotides: TGTGCCAGCAGCCCTCGGACAGGGGGCCTCTACGAGCAGTACTTC.